One and the same sample provided the 20 T cell receptor beta chains below, sequenced in a study of blood T cell repertoires in COVID-19 (TCRdb year 2020). Libraries were constructed by the immunoSEQ multiplex PCR assay. TCRdb took over this immuneACCESS table, retaining in-frame rearrangements with V and J assigned. Such tables are incomplete; in checked studies, under half of the missing clones stem from an unresolved V gene, and the remainder is unexplained. Across this sample there are 150,000 to 200,000 clones, with roughly 87% seen only once. 1.2% of the sample goes to the ten largest clones. Sequencing input: PBMCs or T cells enriched from blood (not recorded which). Every receptor here comes from a human donor with acute COVID-19. The donor label of this sample is uncertain.

The chain combines TRBV27 with TRBJ1-1, with a possible D match to TRBD1 (6 bases). Trimming stripped 0 bases from V and 7 bases from J, with 15 bases between. The CDR3 extends over 15 amino acids. The germline CDR1 and CDR2 sequences are MNHEY and SMNVEV (reference sequence). The CDR3 here is CASSLSAGGGIEAFF. The CDR3 DNA reads TGTGCCAGCAGTTTATCGGCGGGGGGCGGGATTGAAGCTTTCTTT.

The rearrangement uses TRBV9 and TRBJ2-2; weak D call: TRBD1 (5 bases). V gave up 0 bases and J gave up 6 bases, with 9 bases separating them. The CDR3 totals 14 residues. CDR1 and CDR2 from the germline V gene are SGDLS and YYNGEE. CDR3 region: CASSVDQGSGELFF. The CDR3 DNA reads as TGTGCCAGCAGCGTAGACCAGGGCTCCGGGGAGCTGTTTTTT. Looking up the rest from reference TRBV9 and TRBJ2-2 gives the full variable domain: DSGVTQTPKHLITATGQRVTLRCSPRSGDLSVYWYQQSLDQGLQFLIQYYNGEERAKGNILERFSAQQFPDLHSELNLSSLELGDSALYFCASSVDQGSGELFFGEGSRLTVL.

This chain uses TRBV9 with TRBJ1-2, with D maybe TRBD1 (5 bases). The germline V gene encodes CDR1 SGDLS and CDR2 YYNGEE. The CDR3 is 12 residues long. Between the trimmed V and J ends, which lost 4 bases and 8 bases, there was a span of 12 bases. The CDR3 loop is CASSPGYRGYTF. CDR3 DNA sequence: TGTGCCAGCAGCCCAGGGTATCGGGGCTACACCTTC.

This sequence joins TRBV7-9 and TRBJ1-5; a weak D match, TRBD1 (6 bases). The ends were cut back, 5 bases at V and 7 bases at J, with 12 bases in the middle. The germline CDR1 and CDR2 sequences are SEHNR and FQNEAQ (reference sequence). The CDR3 has 13 amino acids. The CDR3 DNA sequence: TGTGCCAGCAGCCCTACAGGGCGGCAGCCCCAGCATTTT. Translation gives CASSPTGRQPQHF.

The gene calls are TRBV5-1 and TRBJ2-5; D gene unclear. Germline V gives CDR1 SGHRS, CDR2 YFSETQ. V shed 0 bases and J shed 5 bases, with 11 bases lying between them. The CDR3 is 14 amino acids. As DNA, the CDR3 is TGCGCCAGCAGCTTGGTGGGCAGTAGGGAGACCCAGTACTTC. Its protein is CASSLVGSRETQYF.

The V call is TRBV18, the J call TRBJ1-1; D gene uncertain. With 3 bases removed from V and 2 bases from J, the gap between germline ends came to 4 bases. CDR3 length: 12 amino acids. Germline loops: CDR1 KGHSH, CDR2 LQKENI. CDR3 sequence reads: CASSPRNTEAFF. The CDR3 DNA reads as TGTGCCAGCTCACCCAGAAACACTGAAGCTTTCTTT.

V usage is TRBV6-6 and J usage is TRBJ1-5; 9 bases map to TRBD1. The junction had 13 bases not matched to a gene; V was cut back by 6 bases and J by 7 bases. This CDR3 comprises 16 residues. Germline V CDR1 and CDR2: MNHNY, SVGAGI (reference sequence). CDR3 nucleotides: TGTGCCAGCAGAGCCGCGGACAGGGGTAATAAGCAGCCCCAGCATTTT. It codes for CASRAADRGNKQPQHF.

The chain recombines TRBV4-1 with TRBJ1-2, with 9 bases lining up with TRBD1. CDR1 and CDR2 from the germline V gene are MGHRA and YSYEKL. The CDR3 runs 15 residues. The V and J ends lost 4 bases and 0 bases, in that order; junction bases with no gene match: 3. CDR3: CASSLGDRANYGYTF. In DNA form, the CDR3 reads TGCGCCAGCAGCCTAGGGGACAGGGCTAACTATGGCTACACCTTC.

This clone occurred a few times. This chain links TRBV6-2 or TRBV6-3 with TRBJ1-1, with a tentative D call TRBD1 (5 bases). Germline CDR1 reads MNHEY; CDR2 reads SVGEGT. V was clipped by 5 bases and J by 1 base, with 8 bases between them. The CDR3 loop spans 13 amino acids. The CDR3 bases are TGTGCCAGCAGTAGCAGGGAGAACACTGAAGCTTTCTTT. As protein: CASSSRENTEAFF.

The chain couples TRBV29-1 to TRBJ1-3; D ambiguous. Trimming took 4 bases from V and 4 from J, leaving 11 bases between them. Germline CDR1 is SQVTM and CDR2 is ANQGSEA. The CDR3 runs to 13 residues. CDR3 sequence reads: CSVGGGTGNTIYF. The CDR3 region has the DNA TGCAGCGTTGGTGGAGGAACGGGAAACACCATATATTTT.

V and J are TRBV27 and TRBJ1-6, with a tentative D call TRBD1 (5 bases). Trimming stripped 6 bases from V and 9 bases from J, with 9 bases between. In germline, CDR1 is MNHEY, CDR2 SMNVEV (reference sequence). There are 12 residues in the CDR3. CDR3 nucleotide sequence: TGTGCCAGCAGCCCTCAGGGTTCACCCCTCCACTTT. This gives the protein CASSPQGSPLHF.

J is TRBJ1-2 and V is TRBV12-3 or TRBV12-4, with 8 bases lining up with TRBD1. This CDR3 contains 12 residues. Trimming took 5 bases from V and 7 from J; bases not matched to a gene: 3. The CDR3 is CASSHTGGGYTF. As DNA, the CDR3 is TGTGCCAGCAGTCACACAGGGGGTGGCTACACCTTC.

The CDR3, as DNA: TGTGCCAGCAGCCCGGGCCAAGGGTTAGCGTCCTACGAGCAGTACTTC. Its protein is CASSPGQGLASYEQYF. This chain uses TRBV7-9 with TRBJ2-7; tentative D call: TRBD2 (5 bases). The germline V and J ends were trimmed by 5 bases and 1 base, with 18 bases remaining between them. This CDR3 is built from 16 residues. The germline V gene encodes CDR1 SEHNR and CDR2 FQNEAQ (reference sequence).

This sequence joins TRBV9 and TRBJ2-5, with a tentative D call TRBD2 (6 bases). Germline CDR1 is SGDLS and CDR2 is YYNGEE. The CDR3 spans 15 residues. V lost 0 bases and J 0 bases, leaving 9 bases between the germline ends. The CDR3 loop reads CASSVGASDQETQYF. In nucleotides, the CDR3 is TGTGCCAGCAGCGTAGGTGCTAGCGACCAAGAGACCCAGTACTTC.

The rearrangement uses TRBV11-2 and TRBJ2-5; 8 bases agree with TRBD1. Germline lookup yields CDR1 SGHAT and CDR2 FQNNGV. This CDR3 comprises 17 residues. V shed 5 bases and J 4 bases; nucleotides not matched to a gene: 15. The CDR3 loop is CASSPRTGKGILETQYF. Written as DNA, the CDR3 is TGTGCCAGCAGCCCCCGGACAGGGAAAGGAATTTTAGAGACCCAGTACTTC.

The chain carries TRBV18 and TRBJ2-7; a possible D gene is TRBD1 (5 bases). V lost 0 bases and J 9 bases, leaving 12 bases between the germline ends. CDR1 KGHSH and CDR2 LQKENI come from the germline V gene. The CDR3 sequence is 13 residues long. CDR3 in amino acids: CASSPPGPSGQYF. Here the CDR3 DNA reads TGTGCCAGCTCACCACCGGGGCCCTCCGGGCAGTACTTC.

The sample holds one count of this clone. The chain has TRBV7-2 and TRBJ1-1; TRBD1 might be the D (5 bases). Germline assignment: CDR1 SGHTA and CDR2 FQGNSA. The CDR3 loop spans 14 amino acids. Trimming shortened V by 3 bases and J by 5 bases, and 13 bases separated the two germline ends. CDR3 loop: CASSFQGGRTEAFF. For the CDR3, the DNA is TGTGCCAGCAGCTTTCAGGGAGGTCGGACTGAAGCTTTCTTT. Full variable domain (rest looked up from reference TRBV7-2 and TRBJ1-1): GAGVSQSPSNKVTEKGKDVELRCDPISGHTALYWYRQSLGQGLEFLIYFQGNSAPDKSGLPSDRFSAERTGGSVSTLTIQRTQQEDSAVYLCASSFQGGRTEAFFGQGTRLTVV.

This rearrangement joins TRBV12-5 to TRBJ2-5; D may be TRBD1 (8 bases). Germline V gene sequence: CDR1 LGHNT, CDR2 FRNRAP. V was shortened by 5 bases and J by 4 bases, with 17 bases between the two germline ends. This CDR3 comprises 15 residues. The CDR3 protein is CASGPLTGGVETQYF. CDR3 nucleotides: TGTGCTAGTGGTCCCCTCACAGGGGGGGTAGAGACCCAGTACTTC.

This chain links TRBV19 with TRBJ2-6, with TRBD1 matching over 8 bases. The CDR3 sequence is 17 residues long. The V and J ends lost 3 bases and 2 bases, in that order; junction bases with no gene match: 6. Germline V gene data show CDR1 as LNHDA and CDR2 as SQIVND (reference sequence). The CDR3 reads CASSIGQGSPGANVLTF. CDR3 DNA: TGTGCCAGTAGTATCGGACAGGGCTCCCCTGGGGCCAACGTCCTGACTTTC.

The V call is TRBV2, the J call TRBJ2-2; D perhaps matches TRBD1 (5 bases). Per the germline V gene, CDR1 is SNHLY and CDR2 is FYNNEI. Trimming removed 7 bases from V and 5 bases from J, with 11 bases in between. The CDR3 length is 13 residues. The CDR3, as DNA: TGTGCCAGCAAAGGGGATTGGACCGGGGAGCTGTTTTTT. Translated, it gives CASKGDWTGELFF.